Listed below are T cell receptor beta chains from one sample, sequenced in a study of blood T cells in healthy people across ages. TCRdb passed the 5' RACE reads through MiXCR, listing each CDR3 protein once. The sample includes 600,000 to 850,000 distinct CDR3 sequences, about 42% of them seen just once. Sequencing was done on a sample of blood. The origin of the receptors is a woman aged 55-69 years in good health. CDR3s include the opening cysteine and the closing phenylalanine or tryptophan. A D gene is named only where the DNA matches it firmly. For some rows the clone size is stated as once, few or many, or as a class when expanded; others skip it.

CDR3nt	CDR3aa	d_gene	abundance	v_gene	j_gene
TGTGCCAGCATGGGACACCTATACGAGCAGTACTTC	CASMGHLYEQYF	-	-	TRBV6-2/TRBV6-3	TRBJ2-7
TGTGCCAGCAGCGTAGGGACTAGCGGGAGTACGCAGTATTTT	CASSVGTSGSTQYF	TRBD2	-	TRBV28	TRBJ2-3
TGCAGTGCCCGGTATCGGACGGCTTGGGGCTACACCTTC	CSARYRTAWGYTF	-	few	TRBV20-1	TRBJ1-2
TGTGCCAGCAGTGTACGGAGTCAAGAGACCCAGTACTTC	CASSVRSQETQYF	-	-	TRBV2	TRBJ2-5
TGTGTCAGCAGTGAAACAAGGAACACCGGGGAGCTGTTTTTT	CVSSETRNTGELFF	-	once	TRBV2	TRBJ2-2
TGCAGTGCTAGAGCTCCGGAGAGCTCCTACGAGCAGTACTTC	CSARAPESSYEQYF	-	many	TRBV20-1	TRBJ2-7
TGTGCCAGCAGCGTGGGACACCAAAACACTGAAGCTTTCTTT	CASSVGHQNTEAFF	-	once	TRBV7-3	TRBJ1-1
TGTGCCAGCAGCACCCGGACTAGCTCTACGCAGTATTTT	CASSTRTSSTQYF	TRBD2	-	TRBV7-3	TRBJ2-3
TGTGCCATCCGGGACAGGGAGGAGACCCAGTACTTC	CAIRDREETQYF	TRBD1	many	TRBV10-3	TRBJ2-5
TGCGCCAGCAGCCAAGATTCTTCAGATACGCAGTATTTT	CASSQDSSDTQYF	-	few	TRBV4-1	TRBJ2-3
TGCAGTGCTCAAGCTGCCAGCTCCTACAATGAGCAGTTCTTC	CSAQAASSYNEQFF	-	many	TRBV20-1	TRBJ2-1
TGTGCCAGCGGCCTCAACTCGAACACCGGGGAGCTGTTTTTT	CASGLNSNTGELFF	-	-	TRBV3-1	TRBJ2-2
TGTGCCAGCAGCTCCCGGACTAGCGGGGCCTACAATGAGCAGTTCTTC	CASSSRTSGAYNEQFF	TRBD2	few	TRBV7-3	TRBJ2-1
TGTGCCAGCACTGACCCGCGGGGGGCTTTTCCAGATACGCAGTATTTT	CASTDPRGAFPDTQYF	TRBD2	-	TRBV7-3	TRBJ2-3
TGTGCCAGCAGCTTAGGACAGTGGACCTACGAGCAGTACTTC	CASSLGQWTYEQYF	-	few	TRBV7-2	TRBJ2-7